This TCR beta chain was identified during a study of blood T cell repertoires in COVID-19. Background on the study: Sites in the United States, Italy and Spain provided acute and convalescent COVID-19 samples. T cells, B-cell-depleted T cells, or PBMCs provided the cDNA or gDNA that served as material.

This CDR3 spans 18 amino acids. The V segment lost 6 bases and the J segment 7 bases; nucleotides outside the gene matches: 19. The V gene's germline CDR1 is MDHEN and CDR2 SYDVKM. This clone was seen once. Seattle patient enrollment occurred during active infection, with longitudinal follow-up thereafter. Original processing methods: Reference gene primer amplification in the assay estimated nucleated cell counts. TCRdb's copy holds only in-frame clones and misses some; the assay was immunoSEQ multiplex PCR. The DNA was the basis for D and trimming; V, J and clone size are from that table. The sample lists 250,000 to 300,000 clones, roughly 86% occurring once.

The chain recombines TRBV28 with TRBJ2-3, with 10 positions matching TRBD2. Input material: peripheral blood. The origin of this receptor is a woman aged 25 to 39 with COVID-19, enrolled during active disease. The CDR3 here is CASSQTGAKREGRNTQYF. DNA for the CDR3: TGTGCCAGCAGCCAAACAGGGGCTAAGCGGGAGGGCCGTAATACGCAGTATTTT.